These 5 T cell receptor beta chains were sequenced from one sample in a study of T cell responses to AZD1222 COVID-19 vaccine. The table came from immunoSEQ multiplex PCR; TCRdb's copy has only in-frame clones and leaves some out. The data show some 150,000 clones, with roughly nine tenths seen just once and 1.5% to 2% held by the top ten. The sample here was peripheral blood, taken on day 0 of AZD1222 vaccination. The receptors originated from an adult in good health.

The CDR3 DNA is TGTGCCAGCAGCTTCCAGAATGAAGCTTTCTTT. Residues: CASSFQNEAFF. This chain joins TRBV7-9 and TRBJ1-1; D is ambiguous. V dropped 3 bases and J dropped 7 bases, with 6 bases sitting between them. Germline V gene data show CDR1 as SEHNR and CDR2 as FQNEAQ (reference sequence). The CDR3 has 11 amino acids.

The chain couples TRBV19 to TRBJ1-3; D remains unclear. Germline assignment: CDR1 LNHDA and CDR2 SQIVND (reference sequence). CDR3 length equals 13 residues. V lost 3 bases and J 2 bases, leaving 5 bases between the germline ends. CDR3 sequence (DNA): TGTGCCAGTAGTATCAAGGCTGGAAACACCATATATTTT. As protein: CASSIKAGNTIYF.

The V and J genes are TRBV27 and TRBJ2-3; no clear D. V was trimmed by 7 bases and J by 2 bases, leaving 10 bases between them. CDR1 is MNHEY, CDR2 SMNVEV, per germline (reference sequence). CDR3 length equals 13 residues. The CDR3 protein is CASTKPYTDTQYF. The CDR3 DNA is TGTGCCAGCACGAAACCCTACACAGATACGCAGTATTTT.

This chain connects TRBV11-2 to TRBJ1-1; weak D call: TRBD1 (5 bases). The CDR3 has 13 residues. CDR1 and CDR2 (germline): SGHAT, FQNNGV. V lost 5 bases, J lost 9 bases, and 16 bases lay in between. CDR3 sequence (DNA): TGTGCCAGCAGCCCCTCCCGAGACAGAAAAGCTTTCTTT. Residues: CASSPSRDRKAFF.

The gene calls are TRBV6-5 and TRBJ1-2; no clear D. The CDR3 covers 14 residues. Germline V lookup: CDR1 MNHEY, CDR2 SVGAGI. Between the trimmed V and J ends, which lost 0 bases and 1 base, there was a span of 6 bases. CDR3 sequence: CASSYSGVNYGYTF. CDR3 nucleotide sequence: TGTGCCAGCAGTTACTCCGGGGTTAACTATGGCTACACCTTC.